A few counts support the clone carrying this TCR beta chain. Antigen specificity is unknown. The data derive from a study of T-cell reconstitution after alpha-beta-depleted transplantation in children. Broader study findings: From surviving recipient T cells and thymic progenitors came the high day-60 TCRbeta diversity observed in some patients.

Preparation of the TCRbeta library was carried out with unique molecular identifiers. TCRdb redid the calling of the PCR reads with MiXCR, one entry per CDR3 protein. This sample has around 700,000 distinct CDR3 sequences, with approximately 14% found just once. Germline CDR1 and CDR2: SQVTM and ANQGSEA. The CDR3 has 15 residues. Germline trimming cut 4 bases from V and 3 bases from J; bases unmatched to any gene: 8. The chain joins TRBV29-1 to TRBJ2-3, with TRBD1 matching 9 bases. Sequencing used PBMCs, obtained before TCRalphabeta/CD19-depleted stem cell transplant. The clonotype originates from a girl aged 2 to 10 with congenital amegakaryocytic thrombocytopenia, due to receive a stem cell transplant. CDR3 DNA: TGCAGCGTTGTGGGACAGGGAGGTGTGACAGATACGCAGTATTTT. It is translated as CSVVGQGGVTDTQYF.